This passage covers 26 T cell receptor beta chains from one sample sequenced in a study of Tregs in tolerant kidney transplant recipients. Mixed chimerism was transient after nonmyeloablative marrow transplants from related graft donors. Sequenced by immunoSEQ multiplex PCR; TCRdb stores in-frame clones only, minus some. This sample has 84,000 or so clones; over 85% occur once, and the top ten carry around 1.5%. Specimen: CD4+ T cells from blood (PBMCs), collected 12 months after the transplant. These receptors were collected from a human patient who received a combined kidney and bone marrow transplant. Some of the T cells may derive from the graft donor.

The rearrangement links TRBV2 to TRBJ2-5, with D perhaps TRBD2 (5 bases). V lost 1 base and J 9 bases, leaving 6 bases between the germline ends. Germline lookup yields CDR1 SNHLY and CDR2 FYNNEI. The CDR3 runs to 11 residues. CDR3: CASSEGRAQYF. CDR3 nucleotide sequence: TGTGCCAGCAGTGAAGGGCGGGCCCAGTACTTC.

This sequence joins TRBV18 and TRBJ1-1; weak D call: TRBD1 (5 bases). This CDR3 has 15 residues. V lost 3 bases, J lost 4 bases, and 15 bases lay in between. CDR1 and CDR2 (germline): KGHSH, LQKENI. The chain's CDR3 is CASSPPVGGGTEAFF. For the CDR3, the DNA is TGTGCCAGCTCACCGCCAGTGGGGGGGGGCACTGAAGCTTTCTTT. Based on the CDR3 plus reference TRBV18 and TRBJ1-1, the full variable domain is NAGVMQNPRHLVRRRGQEARLRCSPMKGHSHVYWYRQLPEEGLKFMVYLQKENIIDESGMPKERFSAEFPKEGPSILRIQQVVRGDSAAYFCASSPPVGGGTEAFFGQGTRLTVV.

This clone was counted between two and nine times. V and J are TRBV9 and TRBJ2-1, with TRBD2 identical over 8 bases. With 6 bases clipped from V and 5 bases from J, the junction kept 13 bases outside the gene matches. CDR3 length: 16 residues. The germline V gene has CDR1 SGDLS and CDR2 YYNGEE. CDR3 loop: CASTSVGGGTHNEQFF. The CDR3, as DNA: TGTGCCAGCACCTCAGTGGGCGGGGGGACCCACAATGAGCAGTTCTTC.

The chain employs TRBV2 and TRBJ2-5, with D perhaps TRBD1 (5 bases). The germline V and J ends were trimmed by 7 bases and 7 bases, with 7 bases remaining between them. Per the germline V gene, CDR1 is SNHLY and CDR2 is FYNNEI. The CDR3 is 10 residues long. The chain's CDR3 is CASNTGTQYF. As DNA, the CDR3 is TGTGCCAGCAACACAGGGACCCAGTACTTC.

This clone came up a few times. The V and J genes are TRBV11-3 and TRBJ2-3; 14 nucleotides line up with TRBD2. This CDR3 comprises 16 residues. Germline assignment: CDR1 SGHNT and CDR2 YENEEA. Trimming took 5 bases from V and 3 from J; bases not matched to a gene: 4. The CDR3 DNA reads TGTGCCAGCAGCCTAGGGACTAGCGGGAGAACAGATACGCAGTATTTT. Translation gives CASSLGTSGRTDTQYF.

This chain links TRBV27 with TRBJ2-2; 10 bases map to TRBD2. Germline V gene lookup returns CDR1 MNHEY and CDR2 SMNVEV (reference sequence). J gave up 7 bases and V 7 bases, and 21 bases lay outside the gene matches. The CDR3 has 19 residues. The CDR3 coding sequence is TGTGCCAGCACCTCACAAAAAGCGGGGGGGCCCTTAGGGATCGGGGAGCTGTTTTTT. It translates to CASTSQKAGGPLGIGELFF.

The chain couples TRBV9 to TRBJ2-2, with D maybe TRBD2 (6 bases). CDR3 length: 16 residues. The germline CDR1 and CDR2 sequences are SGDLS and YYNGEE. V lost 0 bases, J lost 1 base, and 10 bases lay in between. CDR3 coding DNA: TGTGCCAGCAGCGTAGCTACGGGAGTGAACACCGGGGAGCTGTTTTTT. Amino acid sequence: CASSVATGVNTGELFF.

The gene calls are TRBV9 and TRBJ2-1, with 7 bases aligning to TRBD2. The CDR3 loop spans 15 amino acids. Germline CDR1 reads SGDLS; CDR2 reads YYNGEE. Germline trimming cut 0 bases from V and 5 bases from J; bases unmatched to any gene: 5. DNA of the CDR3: TGTGCCAGCAGCGTAGGGCTAGCGGACGACAATGAGCAGTTCTTC. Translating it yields CASSVGLADDNEQFF. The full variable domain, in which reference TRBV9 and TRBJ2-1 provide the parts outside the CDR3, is DSGVTQTPKHLITATGQRVTLRCSPRSGDLSVYWYQQSLDQGLQFLIQYYNGEERAKGNILERFSAQQFPDLHSELNLSSLELGDSALYFCASSVGLADDNEQFFGPGTRLTVL.

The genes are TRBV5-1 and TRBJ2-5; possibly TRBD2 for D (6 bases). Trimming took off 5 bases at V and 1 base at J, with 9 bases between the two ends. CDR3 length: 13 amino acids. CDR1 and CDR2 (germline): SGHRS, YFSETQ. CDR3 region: CASRTRTQETQYF. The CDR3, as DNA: TGCGCCAGCAGGACTAGGACCCAAGAGACCCAGTACTTC. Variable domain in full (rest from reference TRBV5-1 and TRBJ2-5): KAGVTQTPRYLIKTRGQQVTLSCSPISGHRSVSWYQQTPGQGLQFLFEYFSETQRNKGNFPGRFSGRQFSNSRSEMNVSTLELGDSALYLCASRTRTQETQYFGPGTRLLVL.

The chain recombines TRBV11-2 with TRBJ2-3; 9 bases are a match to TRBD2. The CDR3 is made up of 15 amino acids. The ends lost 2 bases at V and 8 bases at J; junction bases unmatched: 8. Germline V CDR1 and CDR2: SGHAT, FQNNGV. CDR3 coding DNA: TGTGCCAGCAGCTTAACCAGCGGGGGGAGGAGTACGCAGTATTTT. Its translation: CASSLTSGGRSTQYF.

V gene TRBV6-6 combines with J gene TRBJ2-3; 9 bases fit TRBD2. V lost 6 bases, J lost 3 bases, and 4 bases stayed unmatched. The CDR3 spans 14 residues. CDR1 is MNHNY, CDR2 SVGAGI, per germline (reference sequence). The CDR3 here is CASRLAGLTDTQYF. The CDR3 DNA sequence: TGTGCCAGCAGACTAGCGGGTCTAACAGATACGCAGTATTTT.

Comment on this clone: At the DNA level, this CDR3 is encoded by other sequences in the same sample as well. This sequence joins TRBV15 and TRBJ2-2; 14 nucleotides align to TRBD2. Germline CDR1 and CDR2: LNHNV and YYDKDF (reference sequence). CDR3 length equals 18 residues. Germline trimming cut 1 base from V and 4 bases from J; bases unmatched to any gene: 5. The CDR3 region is CATSRAGLAGDSTGELFF. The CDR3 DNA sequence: TGTGCCACCAGCAGAGCGGGACTAGCGGGGGACAGCACCGGGGAGCTGTTTTTT.

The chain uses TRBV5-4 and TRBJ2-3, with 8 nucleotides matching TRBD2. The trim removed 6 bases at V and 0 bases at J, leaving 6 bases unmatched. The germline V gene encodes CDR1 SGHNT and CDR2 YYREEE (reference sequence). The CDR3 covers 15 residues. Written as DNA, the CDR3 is TGTGCCAGCAACCCGCGGGGGGCAAGCACAGATACGCAGTATTTT. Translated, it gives CASNPRGASTDTQYF.

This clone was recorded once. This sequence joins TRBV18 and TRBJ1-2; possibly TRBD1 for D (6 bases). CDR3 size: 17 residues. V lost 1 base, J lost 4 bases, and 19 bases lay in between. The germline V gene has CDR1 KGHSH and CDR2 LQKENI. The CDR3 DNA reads TGTGCCAGCTCACCACTACACGGGGACACCCCTGGCTATGGCTACACCTTC. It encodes CASSPLHGDTPGYGYTF. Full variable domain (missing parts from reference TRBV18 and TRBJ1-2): NAGVMQNPRHLVRRRGQEARLRCSPMKGHSHVYWYRQLPEEGLKFMVYLQKENIIDESGMPKERFSAEFPKEGPSILRIQQVVRGDSAAYFCASSPLHGDTPGYGYTFGSGTRLTVV.

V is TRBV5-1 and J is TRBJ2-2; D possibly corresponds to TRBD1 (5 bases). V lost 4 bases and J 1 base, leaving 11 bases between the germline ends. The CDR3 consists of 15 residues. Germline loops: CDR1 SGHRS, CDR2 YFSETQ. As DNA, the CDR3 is TGCGCCAGCAGCCCTCGAACAGGGAACACCGGGGAGCTGTTTTTT. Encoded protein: CASSPRTGNTGELFF.

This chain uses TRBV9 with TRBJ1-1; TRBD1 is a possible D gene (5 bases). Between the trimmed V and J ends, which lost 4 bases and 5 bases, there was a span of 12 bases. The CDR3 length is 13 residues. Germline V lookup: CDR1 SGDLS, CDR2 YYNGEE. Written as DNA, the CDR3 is TGTGCCAGCAGCACGGGGGGGGGTACTGAAGCTTTCTTT. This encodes CASSTGGGTEAFF.

CDR3 DNA: TGTGCCATCAGTGAGGAGGGAGTGAACACTGAAGCTTTCTTT. It is translated as CAISEEGVNTEAFF. The rearrangement joins TRBV10-3 to TRBJ1-1; D not certain. Trimming removed 2 bases from V and 0 bases from J, with 7 bases in between. The CDR3 loop spans 14 amino acids. Per germline, CDR1 ENHRY and CDR2 SYGVKD.

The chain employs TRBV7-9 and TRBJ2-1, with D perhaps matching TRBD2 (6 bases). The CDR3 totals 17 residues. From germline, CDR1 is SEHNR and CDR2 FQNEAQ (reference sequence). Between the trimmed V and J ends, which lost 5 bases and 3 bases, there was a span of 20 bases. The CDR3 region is CASSPSSGKEGYNEQFF. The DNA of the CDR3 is TGTGCCAGCAGCCCGAGTTCGGGGAAGGAGGGCTACAATGAGCAGTTCTTC.

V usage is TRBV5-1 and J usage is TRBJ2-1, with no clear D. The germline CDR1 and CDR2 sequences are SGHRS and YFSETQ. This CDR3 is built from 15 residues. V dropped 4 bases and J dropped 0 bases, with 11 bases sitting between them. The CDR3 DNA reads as TGCGCCAGCAGCCAGGCCACTCCCTCCTACAATGAGCAGTTCTTC. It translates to CASSQATPSYNEQFF.

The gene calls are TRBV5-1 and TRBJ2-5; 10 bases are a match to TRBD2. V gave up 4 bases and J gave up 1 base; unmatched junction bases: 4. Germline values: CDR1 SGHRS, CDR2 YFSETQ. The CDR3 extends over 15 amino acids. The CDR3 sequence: CASSEGLAIQETQYF. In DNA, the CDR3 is TGCGCCAGCAGCGAGGGACTAGCGATCCAAGAGACCCAGTACTTC.

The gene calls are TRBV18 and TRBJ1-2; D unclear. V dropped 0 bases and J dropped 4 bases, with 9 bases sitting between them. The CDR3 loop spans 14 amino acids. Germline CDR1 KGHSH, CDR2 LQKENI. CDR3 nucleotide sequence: TGTGCCAGCTCACCACCGGCGGAGGTCTATGGCTACACCTTC. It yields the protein CASSPPAEVYGYTF.

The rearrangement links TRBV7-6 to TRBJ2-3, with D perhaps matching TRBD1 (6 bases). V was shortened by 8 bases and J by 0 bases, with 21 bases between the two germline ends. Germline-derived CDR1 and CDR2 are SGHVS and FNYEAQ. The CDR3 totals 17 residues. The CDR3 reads CASRPRAGGLSTDTQYF. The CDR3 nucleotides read TGTGCCAGCCGCCCTCGAGCTGGGGGCCTCAGCACAGATACGCAGTATTTT.

The CDR3 loop is CASTHPGGTRNNEQFF. The CDR3 DNA follows: TGTGCCAGTACCCACCCGGGAGGGACTAGAAACAATGAGCAGTTCTTC. J is TRBJ2-1 and V is TRBV19; 8 bases are a match to TRBD2. Trimming cost V 7 bases and J 5 bases; bases outside gene matches: 13. The CDR3 covers 16 residues. From germline, CDR1 is LNHDA and CDR2 SQIVND (reference sequence).

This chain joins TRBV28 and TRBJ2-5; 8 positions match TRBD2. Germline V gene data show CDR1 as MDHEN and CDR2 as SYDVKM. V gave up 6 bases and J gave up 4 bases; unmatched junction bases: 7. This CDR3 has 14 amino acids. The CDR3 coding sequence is TGTGCCAGCAGACACACGGGGGGGCGAGAGACCCAGTACTTC. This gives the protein CASRHTGGRETQYF.

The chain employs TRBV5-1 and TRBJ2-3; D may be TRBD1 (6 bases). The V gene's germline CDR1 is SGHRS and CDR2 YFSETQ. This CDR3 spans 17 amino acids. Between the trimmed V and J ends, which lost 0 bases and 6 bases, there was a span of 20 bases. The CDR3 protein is CASSLGASRGRGDTQYF. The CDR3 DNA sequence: TGCGCCAGCAGCTTGGGGGCTTCCAGGGGCCGAGGGGATACGCAGTATTTT.

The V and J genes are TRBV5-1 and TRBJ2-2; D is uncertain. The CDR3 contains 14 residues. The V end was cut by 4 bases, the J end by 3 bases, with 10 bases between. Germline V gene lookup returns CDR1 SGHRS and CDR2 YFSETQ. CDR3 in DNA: TGCGCCAGCAGCCCGAACACCTACACCGGGGAGCTGTTTTTT. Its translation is CASSPNTYTGELFF.